The present T cell receptor (beta chain) was sequenced within a study of early T cells in non-severe SARS-CoV-2 infection. Study details: Sequenced bulk RNA came from whole blood that was unsorted, and chains were unpaired.

This CDR3 is 16 amino acids long. Trimming took 2 bases from V and 2 from J, leaving 15 bases between them. In germline, CDR1 is SGHTS, CDR2 YDEGEE. This clonotype was observed at least ten times. Its matching antigen is unknown. Separate cDNA molecules each had unique molecular identifiers attached to them. TCRdb itself ran the 5' RACE reads through MiXCR, one entry per CDR3 protein. The table has 25,000 to 40,000 distinct CDR3 sequences, roughly 4.5% seen once. Study results and caveats: A preference for anti-spike CD8 responses marked VDJdb matching, which missed private and CD4 specificities.

This receptor was obtained from an adult who was a healthcare worker with PCR-confirmed SARS-CoV-2 infection or an uninfected control (not recorded which). This rearrangement joins TRBV5-8 to TRBJ2-3; D call uncertain. The specimen sequenced was whole blood. The CDR3 loop is CASSFNLNPNTDTQYF. CDR3 sequence (DNA): TGTGCCAGCAGCTTCAACTTGAACCCGAACACAGATACGCAGTATTTT.